This TCR beta chain was obtained from a study of blood T cell repertoires in COVID-19. Study at large: COVID-19 samples from acute and convalescent phases originated in the United States, Italy and Spain. Sample material is recorded as cDNA or gDNA derived from T cells, B-cell-depleted T cells, or PBMCs.

The table lists this clone with a few counts. Per the original methods: Researchers report that nucleated cell counts were estimated from reference gene primer amplification. Generated by immunoSEQ multiplex PCR, the TCRdb table keeps only in-frame clones and is missing some. V and J calls and clone size are given by that table; D and trimming were obtained from the DNA. The sample lists 65,000 to 75,000 clones, 89% occurring once. Between the trimmed V and J ends, which lost 6 bases and 7 bases, there was a span of 16 bases. CDR1 and CDR2 (germline): LNHDA, SQIVND (reference sequence). The CDR3 is made up of 14 amino acids.

The chain combines TRBV19 with TRBJ2-1, with D tentatively TRBD2 (5 bases). This clonotype originated in a woman aged 50 to 60 with active COVID-19. Sequenced: peripheral blood. The CDR3 DNA reads TGTGCCAGTAGCTACCGGGGAAGGGTGAATGAGCAGTTCTTC. Translated: CASSYRGRVNEQFF.